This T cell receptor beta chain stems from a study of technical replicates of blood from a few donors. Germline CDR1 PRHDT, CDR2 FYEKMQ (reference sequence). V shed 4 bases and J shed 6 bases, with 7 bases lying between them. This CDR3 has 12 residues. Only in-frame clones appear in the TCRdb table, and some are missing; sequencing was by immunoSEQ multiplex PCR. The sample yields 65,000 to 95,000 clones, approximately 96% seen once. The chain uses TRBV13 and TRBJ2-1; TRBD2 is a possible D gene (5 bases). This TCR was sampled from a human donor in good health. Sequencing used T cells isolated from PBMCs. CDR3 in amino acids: CASSSGFNEQFF. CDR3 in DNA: TGTGCCAGCAGCTCGGGATTCAATGAGCAGTTCTTC.